Presented here are 3 T cell receptor beta chains from one specimen sequenced in a study of blood T cell repertoires in COVID-19 (TCRdb year 2020). Library preparation was by the immunoSEQ multiplex PCR assay. TCRdb took this table from immuneACCESS and kept in-frame rearrangements with V and J called. Such tables lack part of the clones; where checked against another copy, unresolved V genes explain under half of the gap, and the rest is unexplained. The sample table contains 60,000 to 75,000 clones; only one count was recorded for under 90% of them. 10% to 15% of the sample belongs to the ten largest clones. Material: peripheral blood. These receptors all stem from a human donor in a cohort sampled during active COVID-19.

The chain employs TRBV19 and TRBJ2-7; 9 bases line up with TRBD1. CDR1 is LNHDA and CDR2 is SQIVND in the germline V gene (reference sequence). V was pared by 5 bases and J by 0 bases, with 2 bases of the junction left unmatched. The CDR3 contains 14 residues. Written as DNA, the CDR3 is TGTGCCAGTAGTTGGGGACAGGGCTCCTACGAGCAGTACTTC. This translates into CASSWGQGSYEQYF.

J is TRBJ2-3 and V is TRBV13; TRBD2 agrees at 12 bases. Per the germline V gene, CDR1 is PRHDT and CDR2 is FYEKMQ (reference sequence). The CDR3 is made up of 15 amino acids. The trim removed 4 bases at V and 10 bases at J, leaving 9 bases unmatched. The CDR3 protein is CASSSLAGGGYAQYF. DNA for the CDR3: TGTGCCAGCAGCTCCCTAGCGGGGGGGGGTTATGCGCAGTATTTT.

This sequence joins TRBV7-9 and TRBJ2-2, with D perhaps matching TRBD2 (5 bases). Germline assignment: CDR1 SEHNR and CDR2 FQNEAQ (reference sequence). The ends were cut back, 6 bases at V and 5 bases at J, with 19 bases in the middle. The CDR3 totals 16 residues. In nucleotides, the CDR3 is TGTGCCAGCAGTCCTGCTGGGCCCCCGGGGACCGGGGAGCTGTTTTTT. It yields the protein CASSPAGPPGTGELFF.